Listed below are T cell receptor beta chains from one sample, sequenced in a study of blood T cell repertoires in COVID-19. The assay was immunoSEQ multiplex PCR, and TCRdb's table has in-frame clones only and misses some. The profile shows under 200,000 clones, approximately 90% of them singletons. The specimen sequenced was peripheral blood. Receptors originate from a man in his fifties or sixties with acute or convalescent COVID-19. CDR3s include the opening cysteine and the closing phenylalanine or tryptophan. D genes are given only for firm matches. Part of the rows lack a size; the others show once, few, many or a class for expanded clones.

v_call	clone_size	d_call	j_call	cdr3_nt	cdr3_aa
TRBV7-2	NA	NA	TRBJ1-6	TGTGCCAGCAGCTTAGCCCTGAATTCACCCCTCCACTTT	CASSLALNSPLHF
TRBV4-1	NA	TRBD1	TRBJ2-7	TGCGCCAGCAGCCATTCGGGACAGGGGTACTACGAGCAGTACTTC	CASSHSGQGYYEQYF
TRBV2	NA	NA	TRBJ2-7	TGTGCCAGCAGTGATGGGGGGGGCAGGATTCGCGAGCAGTACTTC	CASSDGGGRIREQYF
TRBV4-2	NA	NA	TRBJ2-3	TGTGCCAGCAGCCACCAGCAGGGGCATCCTAGTACAGATACGCAGTATTTT	CASSHQQGHPSTDTQYF
TRBV3-1/TRBV3-2	once	NA	TRBJ2-7	TGTGCCAGCAGCCAAGACGGGGGTTTGTTCTACGAGCAGTACTTC	CASSQDGGLFYEQYF
TRBV5-1	NA	NA	TRBJ1-1	TGCGCCAGCAGCTTGGATGACGGCGGGAACACTGAAGCTTTCTTT	CASSLDDGGNTEAFF
TRBV5-1	NA	TRBD2	TRBJ2-3	TGCGCCAGCAGCTTTAGCGGGGGGGCTGGAGATACGCAGTATTTT	CASSFSGGAGDTQYF
TRBV27	NA	TRBD2	TRBJ2-7	TGTGCCAGCAGCTTGACTAGCGGGTACACCTACGAGCAGTACTTC	CASSLTSGYTYEQYF
TRBV7-9	NA	NA	TRBJ1-2	TGTGCCAGCAGCCCAGTGGGGGGGGTCTATGGCTACACCTTC	CASSPVGGVYGYTF
TRBV19	once	NA	TRBJ1-2	TGTGCCAGTAGTATACCGAATAGCTATGGCTACACCTTC	CASSIPNSYGYTF
TRBV10-3	NA	TRBD2	TRBJ2-7	TGTGCCATCAGTGACGGACTAGCAACGTTCCACGAGCAGTACTTC	CAISDGLATFHEQYF
TRBV4-2	NA	NA	TRBJ1-1	TGTGCCAGTCGGACAGTTTTAAACACTGAAGCTTTCTTT	CASRTVLNTEAFF
TRBV7-2	NA	TRBD2	TRBJ2-5	TGTGCCAGCAGCTTAGGGGTCGGGGGGGCCATGCAAGAGACCCAGTACTTC	CASSLGVGGAMQETQYF
TRBV5-1	NA	NA	TRBJ2-7	TGCGCCAGCAGCTCGTTAAACTCCCCTTCCTACGAGCAGTACTTC	CASSSLNSPSYEQYF
TRBV4-1	NA	TRBD1	TRBJ2-7	TGCGCCAGCAGCCAAGATAGGGGACAGAGCTACGAGCAGTACTTC	CASSQDRGQSYEQYF
TRBV19	NA	TRBD1	TRBJ1-2	TGTGCCAGTACCACATCGGGGACAGGAAAAGGCTACACCTTC	CASTTSGTGKGYTF
TRBV11-2	NA	NA	TRBJ2-2	TGTGCCAGCAGCCCGAGGACACTAACAACGAACACCGGGGAGCTGTTTTTT	CASSPRTLTTNTGELFF
TRBV19	NA	TRBD1	TRBJ1-4	TGTGCCAGTAGTGCCCGACACTTGGACAGGGGAGTCGAAAAACTGTTTTTT	CASSARHLDRGVEKLFF
TRBV24-1	NA	NA	TRBJ2-7	TGTGCCACCAGTGATGGGAGTTCCTACGAGCAGTACTTC	CATSDGSSYEQYF
TRBV18	NA	TRBD1	TRBJ2-1	TGTGCCAGCTCACCGGGACAGGGGGCAAATGAGCAGTTCTTC	CASSPGQGANEQFF
TRBV2	NA	TRBD2	TRBJ2-1	TGTGCCACCCTTACTAGCGGGAGCAAAAATGAGCAGTTCTTC	CATLTSGSKNEQFF
TRBV6-5	NA	TRBD1	TRBJ1-1	TGTGCCAGCAGTTACGGGCGGACAGGTGAAGCTTTCTTT	CASSYGRTGEAFF
TRBV4-3	NA	NA	TRBJ1-6	TGCGCCAGCAGCCAAGATCTTAACTCCTATAATTCACCCCTCCACTTT	CASSQDLNSYNSPLHF
TRBV15	NA	NA	TRBJ1-1	TGTGCCACCAGCAGAGAGCGAGGGTCCGTCTTT	CATSRERGSVF
TRBV28	NA	TRBD2	TRBJ2-1	TGTGCCAGCAGGTTGCCTAGCGGTAACAATGAGCAGTTCTTC	CASRLPSGNNEQFF
TRBV6-2/TRBV6-3	NA	TRBD2	TRBJ2-1	TGTGCCAGCAGTTCCCTTAGCGGGGGGGCAGAAGGTGAGCAGTTCTTC	CASSSLSGGAEGEQFF
TRBV3-1/TRBV3-2	NA	TRBD2	TRBJ2-1	TGTGCCAGCACCGGGACTAGCGGGAGACGGCAGTTCTTC	CASTGTSGRRQFF
TRBV6-5	NA	TRBD1	TRBJ2-1	TGTGCCAGCAGGCGGGACAGGGGGCATGAGCAGTTCTTC	CASRRDRGHEQFF
TRBV30	NA	TRBD1	TRBJ1-5	TGTGCCTGGAGTGATGGAACAGGGGGAAGCAATCAGCCCCAGCATTTT	CAWSDGTGGSNQPQHF
TRBV4-1	NA	TRBD1	TRBJ1-6	TGCGCCAGCAGCCAGGTGGACAGGGCGCATTCACCCCTCCACTTT	CASSQVDRAHSPLHF
TRBV5-4	NA	TRBD2	TRBJ2-5	TGTGCCAGCAGACCACGCGGACTAGGGGAGACCCAGTACTTC	CASRPRGLGETQYF
TRBV7-6	NA	TRBD2	TRBJ2-2	TGTGCCAGCAGCTTAGGTGGGACTAGCGGCTACACCGGGGAGCTGTTTTTT	CASSLGGTSGYTGELFF
TRBV27	NA	TRBD1	TRBJ2-5	TGTGCCAGCAGTCCCCAGGGACAGTGGGGGGAGACCCAGTACTTC	CASSPQGQWGETQYF
TRBV5-1	NA	TRBD1	TRBJ2-1	TGCGCCAGCGCCGTAGGACAGGGGTTTAATGAGCAGTTCTTC	CASAVGQGFNEQFF
TRBV12-3/TRBV12-4	few	NA	TRBJ1-5	TGTGCCAGCAGTTTAATCCGGGATCAGCCCCAGCATTTT	CASSLIRDQPQHF
TRBV28	NA	NA	TRBJ2-2	TGTGCCAGCAGTTTACCGCGGAACACCGGGGAGCTGTTTTTT	CASSLPRNTGELFF
TRBV9	NA	TRBD1	TRBJ2-7	TGTGCCAGCAGCCCTCGGGACAGGAGCCTCTGGAGGAACGAGCAGTACTTC	CASSPRDRSLWRNEQYF
TRBV28	NA	TRBD1	TRBJ1-3	TGTGCCAGCAGCAAGCAATATCACAGGGGGGTGGTTGGAAACACCATATATTTT	CASSKQYHRGVVGNTIYF
TRBV5-1	NA	TRBD2	TRBJ2-1	TGCGCCAGCAGCTTGGACGAGCGGGAGGGCCGAGGCAATGAGCAGTTCTTC	CASSLDEREGRGNEQFF
TRBV3-1/TRBV3-2	NA	TRBD1	TRBJ2-2	TGTGCCAGCGGGAACAGGGGGCTTACCGGGGAGCTGTTTTTT	CASGNRGLTGELFF
TRBV5-1	NA	TRBD1	TRBJ2-2	TGCGCCAGCAGCCCGACCGGACAGGGGCGGAACACCGGGGAGCTGTTTTTT	CASSPTGQGRNTGELFF
TRBV7-2	once	NA	TRBJ2-5	TGTGCCAGCAGCTACGCTACGACAGGACAAGAGACCCAGTACTTC	CASSYATTGQETQYF
TRBV4-3	NA	TRBD1	TRBJ2-5	TGCGCCAGCGGAACCGGGACAGGGGGGGCAGAGACCCAGTACTTC	CASGTGTGGAETQYF
TRBV23-1	few	TRBD1	TRBJ2-7	TGCGCCAGCAGTCAATCGGGGACAGAATCTTACGAGCAGTACTTC	CASSQSGTESYEQYF
TRBV5-1	NA	NA	TRBJ1-6	TGCGCCAGCAGCTCAGGGAATTCACCCCTCCACTTT	CASSSGNSPLHF
TRBV7-9	NA	NA	TRBJ1-1	TGTGCCAGCAGCTTACAGGCCATTGTCAGCACTGAAGCTTTCTTT	CASSLQAIVSTEAFF